This T cell receptor (beta chain) appears in the sequencing data of a study of T cells in Graves' hyperthyroidism and ophthalmopathy. PBMCs were collected from a roughly 10 ml volume of fresh peripheral blood. In this sample, this clonotype turned up many times. CDR3 length: 16 residues. Trimming cost V 3 bases and J 2 bases; bases outside gene matches: 6. Germline V CDR1 and CDR2: WNHNN, SYGVQD (reference sequence). There were TCR beta CDR3 regions amplified from RNA transcripts. A first-round RT-PCR of the TCR CDR3 used the HTBI primer set. One entry per CDR3 protein, called by TCRdb with MiXCR from the multiplex PCR reads. This table has hundreds of thousands of distinct CDR3 sequences, roughly 14% appearing once.

The chain employs TRBV10-1 and TRBJ2-5, with 10 bases matching TRBD2. The sequenced material came from blood. The clonotype comes from a woman in her thirties or forties with Graves' ophthalmopathy. The chain's CDR3 is CASSDEGSGRQETQYF. The CDR3 bases are TGCGCCAGCAGTGACGAAGGTAGCGGGAGGCAAGAGACCCAGTACTTC.